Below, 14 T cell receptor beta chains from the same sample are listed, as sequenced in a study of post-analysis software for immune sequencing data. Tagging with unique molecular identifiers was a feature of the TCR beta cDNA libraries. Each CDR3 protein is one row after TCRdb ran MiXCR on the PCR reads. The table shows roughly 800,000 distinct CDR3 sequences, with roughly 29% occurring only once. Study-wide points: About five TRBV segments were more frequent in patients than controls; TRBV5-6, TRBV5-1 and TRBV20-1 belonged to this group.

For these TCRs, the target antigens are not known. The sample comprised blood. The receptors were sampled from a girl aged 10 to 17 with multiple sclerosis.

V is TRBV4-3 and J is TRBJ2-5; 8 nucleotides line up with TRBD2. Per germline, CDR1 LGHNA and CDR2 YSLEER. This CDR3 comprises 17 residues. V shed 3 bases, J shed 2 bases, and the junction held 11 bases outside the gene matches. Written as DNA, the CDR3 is TGCGCCAGCAGCCACGTACCCACTAGCGGTAGACAAGAGACCCAGTACTTC. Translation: CASSHVPTSGRQETQYF.

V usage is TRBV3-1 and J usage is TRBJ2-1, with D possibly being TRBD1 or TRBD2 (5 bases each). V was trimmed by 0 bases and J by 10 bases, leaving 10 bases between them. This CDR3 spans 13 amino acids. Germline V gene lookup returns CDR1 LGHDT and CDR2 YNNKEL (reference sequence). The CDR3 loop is CASSQDAGTEQFF. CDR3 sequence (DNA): TGTGCCAGCAGCCAAGATGCAGGGACCGAGCAGTTCTTC.

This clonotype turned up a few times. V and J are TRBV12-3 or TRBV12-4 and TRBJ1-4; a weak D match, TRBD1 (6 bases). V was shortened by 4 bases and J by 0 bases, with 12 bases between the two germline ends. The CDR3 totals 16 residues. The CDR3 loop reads CASSSGTTTTNEKLFF. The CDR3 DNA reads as TGTGCCAGCAGTTCCGGGACAACCACAACTAATGAAAAACTGTTTTTT.

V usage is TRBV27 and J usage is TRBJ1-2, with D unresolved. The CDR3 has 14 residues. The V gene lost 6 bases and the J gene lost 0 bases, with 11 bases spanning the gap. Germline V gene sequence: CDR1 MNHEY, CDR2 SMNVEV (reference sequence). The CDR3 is CASSPSSTNYGYTF. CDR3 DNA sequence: TGTGCCAGCAGCCCTTCTTCTACTAACTATGGCTACACCTTC.

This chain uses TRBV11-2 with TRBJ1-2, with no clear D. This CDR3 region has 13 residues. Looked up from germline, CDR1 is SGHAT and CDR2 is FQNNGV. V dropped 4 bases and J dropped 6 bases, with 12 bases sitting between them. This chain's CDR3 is CASSSPPHDGYTF. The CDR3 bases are TGTGCCAGCAGCTCCCCCCCCCACGATGGCTACACCTTC. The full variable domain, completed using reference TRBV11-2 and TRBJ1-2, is EAGVAQSPRYKIIEKRQSVAFWCNPISGHATLYWYQQILGQGPKLLIQFQNNGVVDDSQLPKDRFSAERLKGVDSTLKIQPAKLEDSAVYLCASSSPPHDGYTFGSGTRLTVV.

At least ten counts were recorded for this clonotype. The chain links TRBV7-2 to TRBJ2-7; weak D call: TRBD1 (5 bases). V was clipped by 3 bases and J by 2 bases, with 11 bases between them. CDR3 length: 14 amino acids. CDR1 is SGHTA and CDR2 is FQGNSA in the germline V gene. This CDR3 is CASSLRQGTYEQYF. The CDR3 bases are TGTGCCAGCAGCTTGCGGCAGGGAACCTACGAGCAGTACTTC.

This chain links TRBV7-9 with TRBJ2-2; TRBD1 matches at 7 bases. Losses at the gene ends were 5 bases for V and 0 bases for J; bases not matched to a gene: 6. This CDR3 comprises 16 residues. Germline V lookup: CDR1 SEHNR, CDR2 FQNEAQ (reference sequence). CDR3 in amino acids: CASSPRDSPNTGELFF. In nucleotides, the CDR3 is TGTGCCAGCAGCCCCAGGGACAGCCCGAACACCGGGGAGCTGTTTTTT.

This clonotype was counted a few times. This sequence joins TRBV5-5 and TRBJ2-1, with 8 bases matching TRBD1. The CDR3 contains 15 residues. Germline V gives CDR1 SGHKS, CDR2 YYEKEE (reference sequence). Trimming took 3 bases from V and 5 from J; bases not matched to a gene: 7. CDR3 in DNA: TGTGCCAGCAGCTCAGGGACAGGATGGAACAATGAGCAGTTCTTC. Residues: CASSSGTGWNNEQFF.

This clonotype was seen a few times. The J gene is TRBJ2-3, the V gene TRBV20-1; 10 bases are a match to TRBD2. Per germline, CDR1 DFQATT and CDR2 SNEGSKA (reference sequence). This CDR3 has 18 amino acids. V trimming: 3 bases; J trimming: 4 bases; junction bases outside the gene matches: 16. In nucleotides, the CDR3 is TGCAGTGCTAGGAGGGCCCAACTAGCGGGAAGGGGTCCAGATACGCAGTATTTT. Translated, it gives CSARRAQLAGRGPDTQYF.

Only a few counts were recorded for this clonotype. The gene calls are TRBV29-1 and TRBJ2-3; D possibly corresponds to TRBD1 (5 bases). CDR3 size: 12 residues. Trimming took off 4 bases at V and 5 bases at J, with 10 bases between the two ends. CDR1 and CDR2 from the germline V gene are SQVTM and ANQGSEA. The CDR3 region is CSVVGLGDTQYF. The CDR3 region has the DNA TGCAGCGTTGTGGGGCTAGGAGATACGCAGTATTTT.

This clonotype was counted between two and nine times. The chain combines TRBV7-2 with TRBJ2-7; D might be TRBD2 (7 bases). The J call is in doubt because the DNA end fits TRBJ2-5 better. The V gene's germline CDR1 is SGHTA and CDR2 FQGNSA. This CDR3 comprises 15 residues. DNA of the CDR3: TGTGCCAGCAGCCAAGGGGGGGCGTCTCGGGAGACCCAGTACTTC. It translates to CASSQGGASRETQYF.

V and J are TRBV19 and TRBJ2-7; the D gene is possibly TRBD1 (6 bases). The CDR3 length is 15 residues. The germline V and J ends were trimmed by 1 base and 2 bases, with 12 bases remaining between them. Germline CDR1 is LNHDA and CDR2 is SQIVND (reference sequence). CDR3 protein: CASSIGRGATYEQYF. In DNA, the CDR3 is TGTGCCAGTAGTATAGGCAGGGGCGCGACCTACGAGCAGTACTTC.

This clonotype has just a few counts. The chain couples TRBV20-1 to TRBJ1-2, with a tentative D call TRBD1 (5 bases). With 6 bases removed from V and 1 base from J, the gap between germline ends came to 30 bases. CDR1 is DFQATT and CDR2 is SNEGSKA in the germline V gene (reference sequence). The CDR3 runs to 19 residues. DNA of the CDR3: TGCAGTGCGGACATGGAGGTTATAACTATGGCTAGTTATAACTATGGCTACACCTTC. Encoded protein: CSADMEVITMASYNYGYTF.

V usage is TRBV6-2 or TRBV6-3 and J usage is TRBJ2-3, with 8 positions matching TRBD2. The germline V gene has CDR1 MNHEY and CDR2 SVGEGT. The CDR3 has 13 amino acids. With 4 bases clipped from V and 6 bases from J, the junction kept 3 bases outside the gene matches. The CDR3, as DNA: TGTGCCAGCAGTTTCGGACTAGCTGATACGCAGTATTTT. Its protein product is CASSFGLADTQYF.